The rows below give T cell receptor beta chains drawn from one sample of a study of patients and donors after allogeneic stem cell transplantation. MiXCR, run by TCRdb on the RT-PCR reads, gives a single entry per CDR3 protein. The sample carries 400,000 to 450,000 distinct CDR3 sequences, 16% recorded once. Sequencing input: blood, either unsorted or a sorted T cell fraction (not recorded which). Receptors originate from a human donor who was either an allogeneic HSCT recipient or a stem cell or donor lymphocyte infusion donor (not recorded which). It is not recorded whose cells these are; they may come from a transplant donor. Each CDR3 is given with its conserved first and last residue. A D gene is named only where the DNA matches it firmly. Clone size is not always given. Where it is, it says once, few, many or a class for expanded clones.

v_gene	d_gene	len	j_gene	abundance	CDR3aa	CDR3nt
TRBV7-8	TRBD1	15	TRBJ2-2	few	CASSSGQRFTGELFF	TGTGCCAGCAGCTCGGGACAGAGGTTCACCGGGGAGCTGTTTTTT
TRBV6-2/TRBV6-3	.	14	TRBJ2-5	.	CASNPRGSRETQYF	TGTGCCAGCAACCCCCGGGGATCAAGGGAGACCCAGTACTTC
TRBV15	.	13	TRBJ1-5	.	CATSSFDNQPQHF	TGTGCCACCAGCAGCTTCGATAATCAGCCCCAGCATTTT
TRBV5-1	TRBD2	17	TRBJ2-1	few	CASSLWGWSSGSNEQFF	TGCGCCAGCAGCTTGTGGGGGTGGAGTAGCGGGAGCAATGAGCAGTTCTTC
TRBV2	TRBD2	15	TRBJ2-1	few	CASSQRAGEIDEQFF	TGTGCCAGCAGCCAACGAGCGGGAGAGATCGATGAGCAGTTCTTC
TRBV20-1	TRBD2	15	TRBJ2-5	.	CSARDLKRGSETQYF	TGCAGTGCTAGAGACCTTAAGCGGGGGTCAGAGACCCAGTACTTC
TRBV24-1	TRBD1	20	TRBJ2-5	many	CATSDQALTGQGRWTETQYF	TGTGCCACCAGTGATCAAGCCCTGACAGGGCAGGGAAGGTGGACAGAGACCCAGTACTTC
TRBV2	.	15	TRBJ1-5	few	CASSRSRVSNQPQHF	TGTGCCAGCAGTAGGAGCCGGGTTAGCAATCAGCCCCAGCATTTT
TRBV5-1	.	15	TRBJ1-4	many	CASSLSRATNEKLFF	TGCGCCAGCAGCTTGAGTCGAGCAACTAATGAAAAACTGTTTTTT
TRBV5-8	.	15	TRBJ1-5	few	CASTLGTGSNQPQHF	TGTGCCAGCACCCTAGGGACGGGGAGCAATCAGCCCCAGCATTTT
TRBV20-1	.	12	TRBJ1-1	.	CSASRQNTEAFF	TGCAGTGCTAGTAGGCAGAACACTGAAGCTTTCTTT
TRBV7-9	.	14	TRBJ1-5	.	CASSFSRGDQPQHF	TGTGCCAGCAGCTTCTCGCGGGGAGATCAGCCCCAGCATTTT
TRBV6-5	.	14	TRBJ2-7	.	CASSYSKQSSEQYF	TGTGCCAGCAGTTACTCGAAGCAGTCCAGCGAGCAGTACTTC
TRBV7-2	.	13	TRBJ2-1	few	CASSLDNAHEQFF	TGTGCCAGCAGCTTAGATAACGCCCATGAGCAGTTCTTC
TRBV5-4	TRBD1	16	TRBJ1-5	.	CASSLGNGQGGQPQHF	TGTGCCAGCAGCTTGGGTAACGGACAGGGCGGTCAGCCCCAGCATTTT
TRBV5-1	.	16	TRBJ2-2	.	CASSPRGQGRTGELFF	TGCGCCAGCAGCCCTCGAGGGCAGGGACGCACCGGGGAGCTGTTTTTT
TRBV11-3	.	13	TRBJ2-3	.	CASSPRPLTRAYF	TGTGCCAGCAGCCCCCGACCCCTCACAAGGGCATATTTT
TRBV24-1	.	17	TRBJ2-2	.	CATSDRGKRKVAGELFF	TGTGCCACCAGTGATCGGGGGAAGAGGAAGGTGGCCGGGGAGCTGTTTTTT
TRBV30	.	13	TRBJ1-1	.	CAWRGSGRTEAFF	TGTGCCTGGAGAGGGAGCGGCAGAACTGAAGCTTTCTTT
TRBV6-4	.	16	TRBJ1-5	few	CASRGKEIYSNQPQHF	TGTGCCAGCCGCGGGAAGGAGATATATAGCAATCAGCCCCAGCATTTT
TRBV5-1	.	11	TRBJ1-1	.	CASSSRAGAFF	TGCGCCAGCAGCTCCCGGGCCGGGGCTTTCTTT
TRBV27	TRBD1	15	TRBJ1-4	.	CASSLSKGAGEKLFF	TGTGCCAGCAGTTTATCGAAGGGGGCAGGGGAAAAACTGTTTTTT